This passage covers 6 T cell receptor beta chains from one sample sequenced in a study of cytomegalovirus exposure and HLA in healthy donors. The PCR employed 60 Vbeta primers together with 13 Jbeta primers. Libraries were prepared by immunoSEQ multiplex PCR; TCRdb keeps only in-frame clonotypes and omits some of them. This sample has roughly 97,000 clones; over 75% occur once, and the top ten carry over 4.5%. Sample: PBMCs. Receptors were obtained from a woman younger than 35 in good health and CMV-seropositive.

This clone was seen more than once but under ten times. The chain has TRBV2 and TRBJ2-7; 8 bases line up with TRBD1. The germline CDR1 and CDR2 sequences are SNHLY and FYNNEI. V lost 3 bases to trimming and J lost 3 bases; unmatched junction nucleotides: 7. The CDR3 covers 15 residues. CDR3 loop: CASSELGQGFYEQYF. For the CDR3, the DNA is TGTGCCAGCAGTGAGTTAGGACAGGGATTCTACGAGCAGTACTTC.

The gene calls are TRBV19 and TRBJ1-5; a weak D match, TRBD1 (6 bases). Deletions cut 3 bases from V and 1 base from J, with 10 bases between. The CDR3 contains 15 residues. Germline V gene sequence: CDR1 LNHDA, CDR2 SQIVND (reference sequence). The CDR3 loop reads CASSIERGSNQPQHF. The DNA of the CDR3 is TGTGCCAGTAGTATCGAGAGGGGGAGCAATCAGCCCCAGCATTTT. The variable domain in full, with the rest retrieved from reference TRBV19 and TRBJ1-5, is DGGITQSPKYLFRKEGQNVTLSCEQNLNHDAMYWYRQDPGQGLRLIYYSQIVNDFQKGDIAEGYSVSREKKESFPLTVTSAQKNPTAFYLCASSIERGSNQPQHFGDGTRLSIL.

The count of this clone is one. The CDR3 sequence is CASSPGSSDSYEQYF. CDR3 DNA sequence: TGTGCCAGCAGTCCGGGTTCATCGGATTCCTACGAGCAGTACTTC. This chain links TRBV28 with TRBJ2-7, with D unresolved. Germline V gene sequence: CDR1 MDHEN, CDR2 SYDVKM. V dropped 5 bases and J dropped 1 base, with 15 bases sitting between them. The CDR3 extends over 15 amino acids.

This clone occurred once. As DNA, the CDR3 is TGTGCCAGCAGCTTTACGGCGGGAGAGCGGCCTGAGCAGTTCTTC. This sequence encodes CASSFTAGERPEQFF. The V call is TRBV7-3, the J call TRBJ2-1; 7 nucleotides line up with TRBD2. Germline values: CDR1 SGHTA, CDR2 FQGTGA. After removal of 3 bases from V and 9 bases from J, the junction contained 11 bases not matched to a gene. CDR3 length equals 15 residues.

In DNA, the CDR3 is TGCAGCGTAACAGGGAGCTCCTACAATGAGCAGTTCTTC. Protein sequence: CSVTGSSYNEQFF. The gene calls are TRBV29-1 and TRBJ2-1; TRBD1 is a possible D gene (6 bases). The germline CDR1 and CDR2 sequences are SQVTM and ANQGSEA. The CDR3 has 13 amino acids. The ends were cut back, 6 bases at V and 0 bases at J, with 9 bases in the middle.

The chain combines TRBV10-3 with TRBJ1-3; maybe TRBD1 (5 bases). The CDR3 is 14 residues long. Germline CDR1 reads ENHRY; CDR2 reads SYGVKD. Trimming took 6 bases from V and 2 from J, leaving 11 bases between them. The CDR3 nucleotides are TGTGCCATCAGACCAGGGTTACCTGGAAACACCATATATTTT. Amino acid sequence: CAIRPGLPGNTIYF.